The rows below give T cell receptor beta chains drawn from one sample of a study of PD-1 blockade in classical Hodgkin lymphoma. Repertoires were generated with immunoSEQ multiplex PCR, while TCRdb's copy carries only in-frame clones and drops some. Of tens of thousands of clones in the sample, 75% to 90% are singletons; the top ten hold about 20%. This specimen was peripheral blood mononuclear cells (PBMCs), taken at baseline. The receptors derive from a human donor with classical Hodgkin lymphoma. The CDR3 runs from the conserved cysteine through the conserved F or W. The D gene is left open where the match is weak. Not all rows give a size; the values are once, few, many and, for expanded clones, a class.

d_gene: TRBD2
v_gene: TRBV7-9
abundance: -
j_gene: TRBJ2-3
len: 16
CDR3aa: CASSSGLAGGTDTQYF
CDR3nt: TGTGCCAGCAGCTCCGGACTAGCGGGAGGGACAGATACGCAGTATTTT

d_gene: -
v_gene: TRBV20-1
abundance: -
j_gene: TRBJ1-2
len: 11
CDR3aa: CSANPPHGYTF
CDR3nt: TGCAGTGCCAACCCACCACATGGCTACACCTTC

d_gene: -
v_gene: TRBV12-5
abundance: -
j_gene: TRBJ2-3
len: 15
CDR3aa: CASGPGHVYTDTQYF
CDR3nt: TGTGCTAGTGGTCCGGGACACGTCTACACAGATACGCAGTATTTT

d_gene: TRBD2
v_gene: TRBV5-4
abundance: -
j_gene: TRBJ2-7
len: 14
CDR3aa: CASSWGGTSYEQYF
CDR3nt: TGTGCCAGCAGTTGGGGGGGAACTAGCTACGAGCAGTACTTC

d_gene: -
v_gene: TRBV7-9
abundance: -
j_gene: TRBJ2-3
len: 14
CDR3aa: CASRHDRLTDTQYF
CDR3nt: TGTGCCAGCAGACATGACCGGCTCACAGATACGCAGTATTTT

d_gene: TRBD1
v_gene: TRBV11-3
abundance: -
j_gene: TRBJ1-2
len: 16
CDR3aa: CASSSADGTGVYGYTF
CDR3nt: TGTGCCAGCAGCTCAGCCGACGGGACAGGAGTCTATGGCTACACCTTC

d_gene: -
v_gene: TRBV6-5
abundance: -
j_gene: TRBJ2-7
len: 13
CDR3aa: CASRLGQIYEQYF
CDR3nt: TGTGCTAGTCGTTTAGGACAGATCTACGAGCAGTACTTC

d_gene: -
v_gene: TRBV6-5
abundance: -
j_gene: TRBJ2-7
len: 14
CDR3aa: CASSYAGATYEQYF
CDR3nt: TGTGCCAGCAGTTACGCTGGCGCCACCTACGAGCAGTACTTC

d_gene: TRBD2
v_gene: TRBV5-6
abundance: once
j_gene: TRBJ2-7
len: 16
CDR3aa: CASSSYSGRHFYEQYF
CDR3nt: TGTGCCAGCAGCTCTTATAGCGGGAGGCACTTCTACGAGCAGTACTTC

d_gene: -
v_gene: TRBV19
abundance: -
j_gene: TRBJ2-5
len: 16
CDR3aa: CASSTNPTGTQETQYF
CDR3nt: TGTGCCAGTAGTACAAACCCGACAGGGACTCAAGAGACCCAGTACTTC

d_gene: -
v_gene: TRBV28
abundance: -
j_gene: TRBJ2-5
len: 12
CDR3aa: CASKGSVETQYF
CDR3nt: TGTGCCAGCAAGGGGTCCGTAGAGACCCAGTACTTC

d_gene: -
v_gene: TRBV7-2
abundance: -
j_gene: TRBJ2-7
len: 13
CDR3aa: CASSRPGSYEQYF
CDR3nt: TGTGCCAGCAGTCGCCCTGGTTCCTACGAGCAGTACTTC

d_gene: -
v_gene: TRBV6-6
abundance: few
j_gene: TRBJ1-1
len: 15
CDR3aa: CASSYSGAMNTEAFF
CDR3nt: TGTGCCAGCAGTTACTCCGGGGCCATGAACACTGAAGCTTTCTTT

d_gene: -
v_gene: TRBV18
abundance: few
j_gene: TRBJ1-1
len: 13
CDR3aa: CASSPPIVTEAFF
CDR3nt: TGTGCCAGCTCACCACCGATAGTAACTGAAGCTTTCTTT

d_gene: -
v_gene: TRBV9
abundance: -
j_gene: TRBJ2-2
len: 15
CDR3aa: CASSDSTGAIGELFF
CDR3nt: TGTGCCAGCAGCGACAGTACGGGGGCGATCGGGGAGCTGTTTTTT

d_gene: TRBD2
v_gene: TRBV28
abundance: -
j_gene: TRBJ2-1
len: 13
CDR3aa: CASSLWTSGKEVF
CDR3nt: TGTGCCAGCAGCCTCTGGACTAGCGGGAAAGAGGTCTTC

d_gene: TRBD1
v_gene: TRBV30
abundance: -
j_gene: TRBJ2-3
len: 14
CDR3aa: CAWNRGLPSDTQYF
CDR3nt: TGTGCCTGGAACAGGGGGCTCCCCTCAGATACGCAGTATTTT

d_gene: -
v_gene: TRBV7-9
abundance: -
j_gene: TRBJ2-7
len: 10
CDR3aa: CASSPSEQYF
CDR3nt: TGTGCCAGCAGCCCGAGTGAGCAGTACTTC